One and the same sample provided the 20 T cell receptor beta chains below, sequenced in a study of Graves' ophthalmopathy and Graves' hyperthyroidism listed by TCRdb under 2018. The run used an Illumina HiSeq 2000. For repertoire sequencing, TCR beta CDR3 regions were amplified from RNA transcripts. A first-round RT-PCR used HTBI primers with the Qiagen OneStep RT-PCR kit, followed by a second-round multiplex PCR, size selection and purification. In TCRdb, the public reads were trimmed at Q25 with fastp and aligned with MiXCR, with productive beta chains retained. Rows are combined by CDR3 protein, so each entry shows the most common genes and DNA. The table for this sample lists around 600,000 distinct CDR3 sequences; roughly 39% of them were counted only once. 2.5% to 3.5% of the sample is taken by the ten largest. The sequenced sample consisted of peripheral blood. These receptors all come from an adult man with Graves' ophthalmopathy.

Many counts were recorded for this clonotype. The chain carries TRBV12-3 or TRBV12-4 and TRBJ1-2; possibly TRBD1 for D (6 bases). This CDR3 is built from 13 residues. Trimming left V 2 bases short and J 8 bases short, with 12 bases between. This chain's CDR3 is CASSLRPGEGYTF. The CDR3 region has the DNA TGTGCCAGCAGTTTAAGGCCAGGGGAAGGCTACACCTTC.

The chain combines TRBV13 with TRBJ2-7; D is possibly TRBD2 (5 bases). The germline gives CDR1 PRHDT, CDR2 FYEKMQ (reference sequence). This CDR3 contains 15 residues. V was cut by 5 bases and J by 2 bases, with 16 bases left in between. CDR3 sequence reads: CASSPGFGVAYEQYF. In DNA, the CDR3 is TGTGCCAGCAGCCCTGGATTCGGGGTGGCCTACGAGCAGTACTTC.

At least ten counts were recorded for this clonotype. The chain links TRBV4-3 to TRBJ1-6; D perhaps matches TRBD1 (6 bases). The CDR3 has 16 residues. V lost 5 bases and J 10 bases, leaving 21 bases between the germline ends. The germline V gene encodes CDR1 LGHNA and CDR2 YSLEER. The CDR3 sequence is CASSGGPTVARSPLHF. The CDR3 nucleotides are TGCGCCAGCAGCGGGGGCCCGACAGTTGCCCGATCACCCCTCCACTTT.

This clonotype has at least ten counts. V is TRBV5-8 and J is TRBJ1-6; weak D call: TRBD1 (6 bases). The germline V gene has CDR1 SGHTS and CDR2 YDEGEE. The V end was cut by 3 bases, the J end by 5 bases, with 9 bases between. This CDR3 comprises 14 residues. The DNA of the CDR3 is TGTGCCAGCAGCTGGACAGTTGATAATTCACCCCTCCACTTT. Residues: CASSWTVDNSPLHF.

J is TRBJ2-5 and V is TRBV29-1; D perhaps matches TRBD2 (5 bases). V lost 8 bases and J lost 2, with 12 bases in between. The germline CDR1 and CDR2 sequences are SQVTM and ANQGSEA. There are 12 residues in the CDR3. CDR3 loop: CSLVTTQETQYF. The CDR3 DNA follows: TGCAGCTTAGTGACTACTCAAGAGACCCAGTACTTC. Filled out from reference TRBV29-1 and TRBJ2-5, the complete variable domain reads SAVISQKPSRDICQRGTSLTIQCQVDSQVTMMFWYRQQPGQSLTLIATANQGSEATYESGFVIDKFPISRPNLTFSTLTVSNMSPEDSSIYLCSLVTTQETQYFGPGTRLLVL.

This clonotype was detected many times. The genes are TRBV9 and TRBJ2-7; D unresolved. V dropped 3 bases and J dropped 5 bases, with 9 bases sitting between them. The CDR3 is made up of 12 amino acids. The germline CDR1 and CDR2 sequences are SGDLS and YYNGEE. This CDR3 is CASSDSPDEQYF. CDR3 bases: TGTGCCAGCAGCGATTCCCCCGACGAGCAGTACTTC.

The sample holds many counts of this clonotype. V is TRBV7-2 and J is TRBJ1-4; D is possibly TRBD1 (5 bases). In germline, CDR1 is SGHTA, CDR2 FQGNSA. V lost 1 base and J 8 bases, leaving 11 bases between the germline ends. The CDR3 is made up of 14 amino acids. The CDR3 region has the DNA TGTGCCAGCAGCTTAGGTGCTGGGGGGGAAAAACTGTTTTTT. This codes for CASSLGAGGEKLFF.

With respect to this clonotype: A much larger clone differs by one base, so this may be a read error. The genes are TRBV7-9 and TRBJ2-7; D unclear. This CDR3 has 12 residues. The V end was cut by 6 bases, the J end by 6 bases, with 12 bases between. Germline lookup yields CDR1 SEHNR and CDR2 FQNEAQ (reference sequence). The CDR3 DNA is TGTGCCAGCAGTCAGCTCGCGACCGAGCAGTACTTC. The encoded protein is CASSQLATEQYF.

This clonotype was seen only a few times. J is TRBJ1-1 and V is TRBV11-2; no clear D gene. Germline values: CDR1 SGHAT, CDR2 FQNNGV. The CDR3 is 13 residues long. V lost 0 bases to trimming and J lost 7 bases, with 9 bases between them. This CDR3 is CASSLDQVGEAFF. CDR3 sequence (DNA): TGTGCCAGCAGCTTAGATCAGGTCGGTGAAGCTTTCTTT.

In its sample, this clonotype was seen many times. The gene calls are TRBV25-1 and TRBJ1-1; TRBD1 agrees at 9 bases. Trimming at V came to 6 bases and at J to 1 base, leaving 6 bases not matched to a gene. The CDR3 is made up of 15 amino acids. The germline CDR1 and CDR2 sequences are MGHDK and SYGVNS. As DNA, the CDR3 is TGTGCCAGCAGGGAGGGGACAGGGTGGAACACTGAAGCTTTCTTT. Protein sequence: CASREGTGWNTEAFF.

The chain uses TRBV2 and TRBJ2-2; possible D gene TRBD2, 5 bases. V gave up 5 bases and J gave up 4 bases, with 17 bases separating them. Germline V lookup: CDR1 SNHLY, CDR2 FYNNEI. The CDR3 length is 16 residues. The CDR3 DNA sequence: TGTGCCAGCAGTCCCCTCCGGGGATGGGGCACCGGGGAGCTGTTTTTT. Residues: CASSPLRGWGTGELFF. Variable domain in full (rest from reference TRBV2 and TRBJ2-2): EPEVTQTPSHQVTQMGQEVILRCVPISNHLYFYWYRQILGQKVEFLVSFYNNEISEKSEIFDDQFSVERPDGSNFTLKIRSTKLEDSAMYFCASSPLRGWGTGELFFGEGSRLTVL.

For this clonotype: The final CDR3 position lacks the conserved phenylalanine or tryptophan, pointing to a likely read error. The DNA is omitted, as the CDR3 cannot be located on it reliably, and the CDR3 follows TCRdb's listing. J is TRBJ1-2 and V is TRBV2. The CDR3 spans 8 amino acids, including both terminal residues. Germline V gives CDR1 SNHLY, CDR2 FYNNEI. CDR3: CASRNGGR.

In the case of this clonotype: This may be a read error, as it is one base from a much larger clone. The rearrangement uses TRBV10-3 and TRBJ1-2, with 7 bases that match TRBD1. With V trimmed by 3 bases and J by 4 bases, 8 bases remained unmatched. CDR3 size: 15 residues. The germline gives CDR1 ENHRY, CDR2 SYGVKD. CDR3 sequence: CAISDRTGAAYGYTF. The CDR3 coding sequence is TGTGCCATCAGTGACCGGACAGGTGCTGCCTATGGCTACACCTTC.

This clonotype was seen many times. The chain carries TRBV2 and TRBJ2-2, with 11 bases that match TRBD1. The ends lost 5 bases at V and 6 bases at J; junction bases unmatched: 5. The CDR3 spans 15 residues. In germline, CDR1 is SNHLY, CDR2 FYNNEI. The CDR3 here is CASSRTGGEAGELFF. CDR3 nucleotides: TGTGCCAGCAGTCGGACAGGGGGCGAGGCCGGGGAGCTGTTTTTT.

The V call is TRBV11-1, the J call TRBJ2-7; TRBD1 matches 10 bases. Germline V lookup: CDR1 SGHAT, CDR2 FQDESV (reference sequence). The CDR3 runs 13 residues. Trimming at V came to 8 bases and at J to 3 bases, leaving 4 bases not matched to a gene. The CDR3 region has the DNA TGTGCCAGCTTAGGGACAGGGGACTACGAGCAGTACTTC. It translates to CASLGTGDYEQYF. The whole variable domain, filled in from reference TRBV11-1 and TRBJ2-7, reads EAEVAQSPRYKITEKSQAVAFWCDPISGHATLYWYRQILGQGPELLVQFQDESVVDDSQLPKDRFSAERLKGVDSTLKIQPAELGDSAMYLCASLGTGDYEQYFGPGTRLTVT.

This clonotype was observed a handful of times. The V call is TRBV6-6, the J call TRBJ2-7; 9 positions agree with TRBD1. This CDR3 spans 14 amino acids. Looked up from germline, CDR1 is MNHNY and CDR2 is SVGAGI (reference sequence). V gave up 2 bases and J gave up 3 bases; unmatched junction bases: 2. The CDR3 protein is CASSYTTGGYEQYF. CDR3 nucleotides: TGTGCCAGCAGTTACACGACAGGGGGCTACGAGCAGTACTTC.

This clonotype was found many times. The chain is built from TRBV19 and TRBJ1-1; D is ambiguous. Trimming took 3 bases from V and 0 from J, leaving 8 bases between them. The CDR3 has 14 residues. Germline V lookup: CDR1 LNHDA, CDR2 SQIVND (reference sequence). The CDR3 protein is CASSIARMNTEAFF. CDR3 DNA sequence: TGTGCCAGTAGTATTGCCCGAATGAACACTGAAGCTTTCTTT.

This clonotype was seen ten or more times. J is TRBJ2-7 and V is TRBV19; unclear D gene. V shed 7 bases and J shed 2 bases, with 9 bases lying between them. This CDR3 is built from 12 residues. Germline V gives CDR1 LNHDA, CDR2 SQIVND (reference sequence). CDR3 DNA sequence: TGTGCCAGTACCGGCAGCACCTACGAGCAGTACTTC. Encoded protein: CASTGSTYEQYF.

The sample holds many counts of this clonotype. The chain employs TRBV20-1 and TRBJ1-1, with a tentative D call TRBD1 (5 bases). The CDR3 covers 13 residues. V was pared by 5 bases and J by 4 bases, with 14 bases between. CDR1 is DFQATT and CDR2 is SNEGSKA in the germline V gene (reference sequence). CDR3 bases: TGCAGTGCTGGGGTACAGGCTTCCACTGAAGCTTTCTTT. Protein: CSAGVQASTEAFF.

The sample holds a few counts of this clonotype. The rearrangement uses TRBV13 and TRBJ2-2; perhaps TRBD2 as D (5 bases). The CDR3 contains 12 residues. Trimming stripped 1 base from V and 10 bases from J, with 7 bases between. In germline, CDR1 is PRHDT, CDR2 FYEKMQ (reference sequence). CDR3 sequence (DNA): TGTGCCAGCAGCTTAGACGGGGAGGAGCTGTTTTTT. As protein: CASSLDGEELFF.